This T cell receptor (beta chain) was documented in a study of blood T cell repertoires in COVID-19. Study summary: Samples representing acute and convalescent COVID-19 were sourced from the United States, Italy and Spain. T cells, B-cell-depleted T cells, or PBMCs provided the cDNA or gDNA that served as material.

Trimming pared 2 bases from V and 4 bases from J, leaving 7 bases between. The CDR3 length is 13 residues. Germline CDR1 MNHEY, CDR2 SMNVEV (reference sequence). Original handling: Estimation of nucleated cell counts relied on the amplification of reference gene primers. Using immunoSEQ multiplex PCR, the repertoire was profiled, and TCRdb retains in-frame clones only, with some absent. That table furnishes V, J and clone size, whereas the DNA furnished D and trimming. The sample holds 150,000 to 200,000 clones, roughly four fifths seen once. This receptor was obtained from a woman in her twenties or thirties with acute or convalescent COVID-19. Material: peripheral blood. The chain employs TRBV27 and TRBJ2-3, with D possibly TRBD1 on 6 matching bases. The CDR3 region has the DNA TGTGCCAGCAGTTTAACAGGGCCAGATACGCAGTATTTT. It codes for CASSLTGPDTQYF.